This T cell receptor beta chain was recovered during a study of tumor-infiltrating lymphocytes in primary liver carcinoma. The study's findings and limits: Tumor samples exhibited a significantly greater top-250-clone fraction than blood samples (p = 0.039).

V lost 5 bases, J lost 0 bases, and 12 bases stayed unmatched. The CDR3 contains 19 residues. Co-extraction yielded RNA and DNA from 20-30 mg of unsorted bulk tissue. The patients carried chronic HBV infection and had received no treatment. Researchers took samples from five separate regions of each tumor. Many counts were recorded for this clonotype. The target antigen is unknown. TCR beta cDNA was made from approximately 540 ng total RNA with a constant-region primer. Three nested multiplex PCR rounds, a slightly modified ARM-PCR method, built the TCR beta libraries. The two initial PCR rounds, about 9 cycles each, used TRBV1-TRBV30 forward and C-beta reverse primers. Each CDR3 protein gets one entry after TCRdb re-called the multiplex PCR reads with MiXCR. In the table there are roughly 190,000 distinct CDR3 sequences, about 82% of which are singletons.

The chain is built from TRBV12-3 or TRBV12-4 and TRBJ2-6, with 8 nucleotides matching TRBD2. The sequence was collected from a man aged 40-50 years with primary liver carcinoma and hepatitis B virus infection. Sequenced material: tumor tissue from primary liver carcinoma. The CDR3 is CASSATLGTRGSGANVLTF. The CDR3 region has the DNA TGTGCCAGCAGTGCAACCCTCGGGACTAGAGGCTCTGGGGCCAACGTCCTGACTTTC.